Following are 9 T cell receptor beta chains from one sample sequenced in a study of cytomegalovirus exposure and HLA in healthy donors. 60 Vbeta and 13 Jbeta primers were used in PCR. Produced via immunoSEQ multiplex PCR; TCRdb's table is partial and in-frame only. The sample has 90,000 or so clones, roughly 82% seen once. The sequencing input was PBMCs. The receptors were gathered from a man aged 30-40 years in good health and CMV-seropositive.

The genes are TRBV5-4 and TRBJ2-5; 12 nucleotides line up with TRBD2. V shed 7 bases and J 5 bases; nucleotides not matched to a gene: 3. The CDR3 spans 13 residues. Germline assignment: CDR1 SGHNT and CDR2 YYREEE (reference sequence). For the CDR3, the DNA is TGTGCCAGCGGACTAGCGGGGAAGGAGACCCAGTACTTC. It yields the protein CASGLAGKETQYF.

This clone was seen once. The chain recombines TRBV5-6 with TRBJ1-5, with TRBD1 identical over 11 bases. Germline V gene data show CDR1 as SGHDT and CDR2 as YYEEEE. The V gene end was trimmed by 4 bases and the J gene end by 0 bases; junction bases not matched to a gene: 6. The CDR3 is made up of 17 amino acids. The CDR3 nucleotides read TGTGCCAGCAGCGCCCGGGACAGGGGGTATAGCAATCAGCCCCAGCATTTT. The encoded protein is CASSARDRGYSNQPQHF.

This rearrangement joins TRBV6-5 to TRBJ1-6, with a tentative D call TRBD1 (5 bases). V lost 8 bases to trimming and J lost 0 bases, with 8 bases between them. Germline loops: CDR1 MNHEY, CDR2 SVGAGI. There are 14 residues in the CDR3. CDR3: CASGGSSYNSPLHF. CDR3 in DNA: TGTGCCAGCGGGGGGAGCTCCTATAATTCACCCCTCCACTTT.

The CDR3 DNA follows: TGTGCCATCCTAGTGGGGCCTGAAGCTTTCTTT. Protein sequence: CAILVGPEAFF. The V and J genes are TRBV10-3 and TRBJ1-1; D might be TRBD1 (5 bases). Germline V CDR1 and CDR2: ENHRY, SYGVKD. The ends were cut back, 8 bases at V and 6 bases at J, with 10 bases in the middle. The CDR3 runs to 11 residues.

The V gene is TRBV27, the J gene TRBJ1-4; 8 nucleotides agree with TRBD1. With 2 bases clipped from V and 6 bases from J, the junction kept 5 bases outside the gene matches. The length of the CDR3 is 15 residues. The germline V gene has CDR1 MNHEY and CDR2 SMNVEV (reference sequence). The CDR3 nucleotides are TGTGCCAGCAGTTTAATTCAGGGGGCCGATGAAAAACTGTTTTTT. It yields the protein CASSLIQGADEKLFF.

V and J are TRBV7-9 and TRBJ2-1; 13 nucleotides match TRBD2. With 1 base clipped from V and 4 bases from J, the junction kept 7 bases outside the gene matches. The CDR3 length is 18 residues. Looked up from germline, CDR1 is SEHNR and CDR2 is FQNEAQ (reference sequence). For the CDR3, the DNA is TGTGCCAGCAGCTTAGTCGGGACTAGCGGGAAGGGTTACAATGAGCAGTTCTTC. Amino acids: CASSLVGTSGKGYNEQFF. The full variable domain, completed using reference TRBV7-9 and TRBJ2-1, is DTGVSQNPRHKITKRGQNVTFRCDPISEHNRLYWYRQTLGQGPEFLTYFQNEAQLEKSRLLSDRFSAERPKGSFSTLEIQRTEQGDSAMYLCASSLVGTSGKGYNEQFFGPGTRLTVL.

The rearrangement uses TRBV5-4 and TRBJ1-5; TRBD1 aligns across 7 bases. CDR3 length equals 15 residues. J was trimmed by 1 base and V by 0 bases; bases with no gene match: 1. Germline V CDR1 and CDR2: SGHNT, YYREEE (reference sequence). The CDR3 sequence: CASSLDRGSNQPQHF. DNA of the CDR3: TGTGCCAGCAGCTTGGACAGGGGCAGCAATCAGCCCCAGCATTTT.

V usage is TRBV7-2 and J usage is TRBJ2-7; a weak D match, TRBD1 (7 bases). V was clipped by 1 base and J by 2 bases, with 15 bases between them. CDR3 length: 16 amino acids. Germline-derived CDR1 and CDR2 are SGHTA and FQGNSA. In DNA form, the CDR3 reads TGTGCCAGCAGCTTAGGAGGGGGGACAGCGACCTACGAGCAGTACTTC. It specifies CASSLGGGTATYEQYF.

This clone was observed a handful of times. The chain is built from TRBV18 and TRBJ2-2; 8 bases align to TRBD2. Per germline, CDR1 KGHSH and CDR2 LQKENI. The CDR3 contains 15 residues. V trimming: 2 bases; J trimming: 2 bases; junction bases outside the gene matches: 1. Written as DNA, the CDR3 is TGTGCCAGCTCACCAAGCGGGAGCAACACCGGGGAGCTGTTTTTT. Translation: CASSPSGSNTGELFF.